The 4 T cell receptor beta chains presented below share a single source sample, sequenced in a study of beta chain features in type 1 diabetes. Reverse transcription of all isolated RNA meant that expressed TCRB transcripts were sequenced. The data were produced by immunoSEQ multiplex PCR, yet TCRdb's version contains in-frame clones alone and is incomplete. This table has about 230,000 clones, over 9.5% appearing once. The sample taken for sequencing was naive CD4+ T cells from blood. The source of these receptors is a young woman in good health.

This clone was counted a few times. V is TRBV5-1 and J is TRBJ2-3, with 7 bases aligning to TRBD2. The CDR3 sequence is 16 residues long. Per the germline V gene, CDR1 is SGHRS and CDR2 is YFSETQ. V gave up 1 base and J gave up 3 bases; unmatched junction bases: 8. The CDR3 is CASSLIGGRATDTQYF. The CDR3 DNA reads as TGCGCCAGCAGCTTGATAGGAGGGAGGGCGACAGATACGCAGTATTTT.

The sample holds a few counts of this clone. This chain uses TRBV5-1 with TRBJ1-2; 8 bases fit TRBD1. V lost 4 bases, J lost 8 bases, and 13 bases stayed unmatched. The CDR3 has 15 amino acids. CDR1 and CDR2 from the germline V gene are SGHRS and YFSETQ. The CDR3 DNA sequence: TGCGCCAGCAGCACTTCCGGGACAGGTAGTTGGGGCTACACCTTC. It codes for CASSTSGTGSWGYTF.

This clone was observed a handful of times. The chain is built from TRBV15 and TRBJ2-7; 10 bases align to TRBD2. Germline values: CDR1 LNHNV, CDR2 YYDKDF (reference sequence). The CDR3 length is 16 residues. V was pared by 3 bases and J by 2 bases, with 7 bases of the junction left unmatched. The CDR3 coding sequence is TGTGCCACCAGCAGGTCCGCTAGCGGGGGTGCCTACGAGCAGTACTTC. Translating gives CATSRSASGGAYEQYF.

Only a few counts were recorded for this clone. As DNA, the CDR3 is TGTGCCAGCAGCTTAGATCGGGGGGCCATGGAGCAGTTCTTC. Translating gives CASSLDRGAMEQFF. This rearrangement joins TRBV11-2 to TRBJ2-1; weak D call: TRBD2 (7 bases). CDR1 and CDR2 from the germline V gene are SGHAT and FQNNGV. Trimming pared 0 bases from V and 10 bases from J, leaving 13 bases between. The CDR3 has 14 amino acids.